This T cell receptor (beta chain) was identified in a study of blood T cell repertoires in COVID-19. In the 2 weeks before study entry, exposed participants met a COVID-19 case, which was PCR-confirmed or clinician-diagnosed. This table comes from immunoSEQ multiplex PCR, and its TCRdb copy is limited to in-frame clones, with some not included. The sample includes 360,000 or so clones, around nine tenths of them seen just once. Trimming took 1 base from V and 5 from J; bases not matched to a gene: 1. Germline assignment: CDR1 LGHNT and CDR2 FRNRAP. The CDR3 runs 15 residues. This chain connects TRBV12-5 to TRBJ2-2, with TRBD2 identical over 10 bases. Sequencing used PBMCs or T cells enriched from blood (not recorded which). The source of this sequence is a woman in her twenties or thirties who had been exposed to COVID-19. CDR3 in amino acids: CASGLGLAGTGELFF. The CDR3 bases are TGTGCTAGTGGTTTGGGACTAGCGGGTACCGGGGAGCTGTTTTTT. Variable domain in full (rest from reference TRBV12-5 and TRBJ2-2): DARVTQTPRHKVTEMGQEVTMRCQPILGHNTVFWYRQTMMQGLELLAYFRNRAPLDDSGMPKDRFSAEMPDATLATLKIQPSEPRDSAVYFCASGLGLAGTGELFFGEGSRLTVL.